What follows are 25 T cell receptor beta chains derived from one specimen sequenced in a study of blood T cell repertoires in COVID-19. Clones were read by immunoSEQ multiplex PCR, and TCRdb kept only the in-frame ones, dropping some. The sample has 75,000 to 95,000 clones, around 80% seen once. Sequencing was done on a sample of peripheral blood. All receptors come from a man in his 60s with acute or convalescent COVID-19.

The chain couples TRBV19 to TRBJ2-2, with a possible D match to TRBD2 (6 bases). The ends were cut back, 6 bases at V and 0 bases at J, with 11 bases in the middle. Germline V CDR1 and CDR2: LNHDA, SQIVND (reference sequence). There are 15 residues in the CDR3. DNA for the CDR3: TGTGCCAGTAGATGGGGGGAAGCGAACACCGGGGAGCTGTTTTTT. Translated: CASRWGEANTGELFF.

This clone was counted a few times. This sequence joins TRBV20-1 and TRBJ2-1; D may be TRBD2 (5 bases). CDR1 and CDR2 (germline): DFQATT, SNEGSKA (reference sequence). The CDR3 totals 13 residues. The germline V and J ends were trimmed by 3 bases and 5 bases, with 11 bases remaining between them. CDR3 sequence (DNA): TGCAGTGCTAGTCCAGGAGGCCACAATGAGCAGTTCTTC. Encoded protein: CSASPGGHNEQFF.

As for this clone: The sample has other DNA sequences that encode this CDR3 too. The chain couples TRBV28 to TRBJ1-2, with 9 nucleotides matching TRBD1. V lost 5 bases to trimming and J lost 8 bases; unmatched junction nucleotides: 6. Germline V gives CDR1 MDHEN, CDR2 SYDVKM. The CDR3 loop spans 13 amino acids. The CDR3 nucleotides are TGTGCCAGCAGTCAACAGGGGGCAAGGGGCTACACCTTC. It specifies CASSQQGARGYTF.

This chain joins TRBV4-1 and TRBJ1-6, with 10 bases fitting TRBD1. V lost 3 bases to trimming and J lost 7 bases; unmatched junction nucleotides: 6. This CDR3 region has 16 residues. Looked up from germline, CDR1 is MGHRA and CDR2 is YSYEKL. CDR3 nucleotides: TGCGCCAGCAGCCAGGGGTGGGACAGGGGCAATTCACCCCTCCACTTT. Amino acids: CASSQGWDRGNSPLHF.

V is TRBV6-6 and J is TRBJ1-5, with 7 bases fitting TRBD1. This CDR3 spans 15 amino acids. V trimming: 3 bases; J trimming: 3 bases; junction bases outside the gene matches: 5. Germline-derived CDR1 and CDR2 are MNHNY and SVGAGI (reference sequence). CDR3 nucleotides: TGTGCCAGCAGTTATTCCGACAGGGTCAATCAGCCCCAGCATTTT. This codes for CASSYSDRVNQPQHF.

CDR3 nucleotide sequence: TGCGCCAGCAGCTTGGGAGTTTTGGGGAGATCATCGCAAGATACGCAGTATTTT. Its protein product is CASSLGVLGRSSQDTQYF. V and J are TRBV5-1 and TRBJ2-3, with D possibly matching TRBD2 (5 bases). Germline CDR1 and CDR2: SGHRS and YFSETQ. V lost 0 bases and J lost 5, with 22 bases in between. The length of the CDR3 is 18 residues.

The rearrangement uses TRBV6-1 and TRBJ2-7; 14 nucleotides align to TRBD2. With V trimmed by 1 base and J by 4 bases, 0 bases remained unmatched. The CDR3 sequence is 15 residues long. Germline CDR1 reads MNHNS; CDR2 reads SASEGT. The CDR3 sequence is CASSEGTSGGYEQYF. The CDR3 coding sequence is TGTGCCAGCAGTGAAGGGACTAGCGGGGGGTACGAGCAGTACTTC.

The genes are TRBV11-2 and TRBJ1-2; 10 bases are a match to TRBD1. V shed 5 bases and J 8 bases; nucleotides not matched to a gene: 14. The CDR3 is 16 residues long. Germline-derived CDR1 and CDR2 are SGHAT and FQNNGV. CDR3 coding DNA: TGTGCCAGCAGCAGGCCCGGGACAGGGGCGCTCGGGGGCTACACCTTC. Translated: CASSRPGTGALGGYTF.

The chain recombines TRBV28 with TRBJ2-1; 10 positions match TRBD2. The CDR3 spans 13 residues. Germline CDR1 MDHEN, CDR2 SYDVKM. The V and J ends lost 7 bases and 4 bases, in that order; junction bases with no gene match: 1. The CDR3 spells CASTSGGYNEQFF. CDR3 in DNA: TGTGCCAGCACTAGCGGGGGATACAATGAGCAGTTCTTC.

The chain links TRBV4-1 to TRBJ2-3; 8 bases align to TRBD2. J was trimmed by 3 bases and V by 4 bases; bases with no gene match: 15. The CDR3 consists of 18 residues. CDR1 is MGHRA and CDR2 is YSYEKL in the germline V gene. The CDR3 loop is CASSPLGGPAGETDTQYF. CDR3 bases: TGCGCCAGCAGCCCCTTAGGTGGGCCAGCGGGGGAGACAGATACGCAGTATTTT.

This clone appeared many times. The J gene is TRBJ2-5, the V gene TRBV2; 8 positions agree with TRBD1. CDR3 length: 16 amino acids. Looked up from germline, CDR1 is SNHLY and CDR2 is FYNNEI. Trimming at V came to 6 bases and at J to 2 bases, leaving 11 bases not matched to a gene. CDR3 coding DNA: TGTGCCAGCAGGAGGGGGACAGGAGCTCTGCAAGAGACCCAGTACTTC. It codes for CASRRGTGALQETQYF. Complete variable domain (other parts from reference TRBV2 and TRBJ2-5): EPEVTQTPSHQVTQMGQEVILRCVPISNHLYFYWYRQILGQKVEFLVSFYNNEISEKSEIFDDQFSVERPDGSNFTLKIRSTKLEDSAMYFCASRRGTGALQETQYFGPGTRLLVL.

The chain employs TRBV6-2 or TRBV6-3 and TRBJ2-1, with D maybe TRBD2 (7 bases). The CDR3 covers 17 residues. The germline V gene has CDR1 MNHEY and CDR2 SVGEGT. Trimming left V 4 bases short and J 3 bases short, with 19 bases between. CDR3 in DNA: TGTGCCAGCAGTTCCCTTGGGGGGGCCCCCAACTACAATGAGCAGTTCTTC. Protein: CASSSLGGAPNYNEQFF.

CDR3 loop: CASSLRGQGLNSPLHF. The DNA for the CDR3 is TGTGCCAGCAGCTTAAGGGGACAGGGACTAAATTCACCCCTCCACTTT. This rearrangement joins TRBV11-2 to TRBJ1-6; TRBD1 aligns across 9 bases. This CDR3 is built from 16 residues. Trimming removed 2 bases from V and 7 bases from J; junction bases left unmatched: 6. CDR1 is SGHAT, CDR2 FQNNGV, per germline.

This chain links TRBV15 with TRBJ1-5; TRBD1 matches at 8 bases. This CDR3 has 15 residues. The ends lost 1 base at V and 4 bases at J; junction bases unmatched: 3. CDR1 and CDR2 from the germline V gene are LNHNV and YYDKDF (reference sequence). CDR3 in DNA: TGTGCCACCAGCAGAGGACAGGGGATTAATCAGCCCCAGCATTTT. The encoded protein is CATSRGQGINQPQHF.

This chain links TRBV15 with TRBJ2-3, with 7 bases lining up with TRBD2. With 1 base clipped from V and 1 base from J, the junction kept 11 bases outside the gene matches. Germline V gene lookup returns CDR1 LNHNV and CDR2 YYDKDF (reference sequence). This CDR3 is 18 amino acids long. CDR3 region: CATSRGRSGSGRTDTQYF. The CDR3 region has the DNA TGTGCCACCAGCAGAGGAAGGTCAGGTAGCGGGCGCACAGATACGCAGTATTTT.

The CDR3 sequence: CASSTKPPGQGFSYTF. The CDR3 DNA reads as TGTGCCAGCAGCACCAAACCACCCGGACAGGGATTCAGCTACACCTTC. The chain combines TRBV6-6 with TRBJ1-2, with 8 bases lining up with TRBD1. CDR3 size: 16 residues. CDR1 is MNHNY, CDR2 SVGAGI, per germline (reference sequence). Germline trimming cut 6 bases from V and 9 bases from J; bases unmatched to any gene: 18.

CDR3 loop: CASSRESGGAFTGELFF. The CDR3 bases are TGTGCCAGCAGCCGAGAGAGCGGGGGGGCGTTTACCGGGGAGCTGTTTTTT. This chain links TRBV4-2 with TRBJ2-2; 10 positions match TRBD2. V shed 4 bases, J shed 5 bases, and the junction held 10 bases outside the gene matches. The CDR3 has 17 amino acids. CDR1 and CDR2 from the germline V gene are LGHNA and YNFKEQ.

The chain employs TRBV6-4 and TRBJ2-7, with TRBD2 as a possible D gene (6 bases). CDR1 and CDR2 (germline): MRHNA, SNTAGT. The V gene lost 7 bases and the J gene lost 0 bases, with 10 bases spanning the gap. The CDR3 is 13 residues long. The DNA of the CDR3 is TGTGCCAGCACCGACGGGAGCTCCTACGAGCAGTACGTC. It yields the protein CASTDGSSYEQYV.

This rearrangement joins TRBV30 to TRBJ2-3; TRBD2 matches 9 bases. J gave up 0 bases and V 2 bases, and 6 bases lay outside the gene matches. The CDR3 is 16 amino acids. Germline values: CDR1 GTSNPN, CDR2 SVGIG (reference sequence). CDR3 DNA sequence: TGTGCCTGGAGTTCCCCCCTAGCGGGGAGCACAGATACGCAGTATTTT. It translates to CAWSSPLAGSTDTQYF.

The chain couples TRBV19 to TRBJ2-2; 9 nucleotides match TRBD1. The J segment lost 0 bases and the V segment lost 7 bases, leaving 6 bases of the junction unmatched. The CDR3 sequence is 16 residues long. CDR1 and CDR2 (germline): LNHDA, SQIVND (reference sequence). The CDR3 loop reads CASKDRGRTNTGELFF. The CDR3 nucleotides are TGTGCCAGTAAAGACAGGGGGAGAACGAACACCGGGGAGCTGTTTTTT.

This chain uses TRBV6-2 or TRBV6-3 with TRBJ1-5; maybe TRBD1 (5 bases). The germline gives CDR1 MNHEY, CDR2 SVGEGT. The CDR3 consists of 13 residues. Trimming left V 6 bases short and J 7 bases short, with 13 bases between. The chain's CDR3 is CASSPMSGQPQHF. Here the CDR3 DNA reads TGTGCCAGCAGCCCCATGTCAGGGCAGCCCCAGCATTTT.

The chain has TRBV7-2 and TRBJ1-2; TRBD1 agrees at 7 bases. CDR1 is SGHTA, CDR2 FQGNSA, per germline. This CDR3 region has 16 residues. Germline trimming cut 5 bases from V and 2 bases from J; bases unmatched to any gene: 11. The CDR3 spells CASSDVPGQKNYGYTF. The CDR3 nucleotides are TGTGCCAGCAGCGACGTACCGGGACAGAAGAACTATGGCTACACCTTC.

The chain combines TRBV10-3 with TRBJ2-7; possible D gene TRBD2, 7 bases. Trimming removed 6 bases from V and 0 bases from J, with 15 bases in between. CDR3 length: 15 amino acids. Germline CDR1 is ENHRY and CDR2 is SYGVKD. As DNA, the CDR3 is TGTGCCATCAGGGGGGCTAGCGGACTCTCCTACGAGCAGTACTTC. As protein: CAIRGASGLSYEQYF.

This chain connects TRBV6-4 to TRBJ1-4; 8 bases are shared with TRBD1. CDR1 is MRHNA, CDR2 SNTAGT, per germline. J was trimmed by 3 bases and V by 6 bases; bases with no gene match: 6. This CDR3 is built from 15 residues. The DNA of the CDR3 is TGTGCCAGCAGGGAGACAGGGGCGGCTAATGAAAAACTGTTTTTT. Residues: CASRETGAANEKLFF.

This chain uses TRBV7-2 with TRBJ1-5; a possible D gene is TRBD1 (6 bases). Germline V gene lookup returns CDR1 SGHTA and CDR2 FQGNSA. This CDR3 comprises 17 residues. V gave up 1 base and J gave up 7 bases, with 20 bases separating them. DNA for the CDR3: TGTGCCAGCAGCTTAGTTTCCCAGGGGTCCGCAGGACAGCCCCAGCATTTT. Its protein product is CASSLVSQGSAGQPQHF.